The text below deals with one TCR beta chain. Original data processing: Estimates of nucleated cell counts were drawn from the amplification of reference gene primers. Data came from immunoSEQ multiplex PCR; TCRdb stores just in-frame clones and leaves some out. V, J and clone size derive from that table, while D and trimming were established from the DNA sequence. The sample yields some 33,000 clones, approximately 85% seen once. The entry originates in a study of blood T cell repertoires in COVID-19. Background on the study: The United States, Italy and Spain supplied acute and convalescent COVID-19 samples.

This TCR derives from a human donor in a cohort sampled during active COVID-19. Material for sequencing was peripheral blood.

CDR3 in DNA: TGCGCCAGCAGCCCCCGGACAGGGTCGGTGAACACTGAAGCTTTCTTT. Amino acids: CASSPRTGSVNTEAFF. The chain is built from TRBV4-1 and TRBJ1-1, with 8 bases lining up with TRBD1. Unmatched junction bases numbered 7, after V lost 4 bases and J lost 0 bases. The CDR3 runs 16 residues. Germline CDR1 is MGHRA and CDR2 is YSYEKL.